These T cell receptor beta chains were read from a single sample in a study of shared clonotypes between healthy human individuals. Method: immunoSEQ multiplex PCR; TCRdb's copy keeps in-frame clones and lacks some. The sample shows approximately 530,000 clones, roughly 95% of them seen only once. Sequenced material: naive CD4+ T cells sorted from blood. The source is a woman in her twenties or thirties in good health. Both conserved end residues are part of each CDR3. Each record gives: J gene, V gene, D gene, clone size, CDR3 DNA, CDR3 protein. The D gene is left open where the match is weak. The size of a clone is reported for some rows only, either as once, few or many, or as a class for expanded clones.

>TRBJ1-2|TRBV10-3|.|once
TGTGCCATCAGTCCGGTGGGGGTTGGCTATGGCTACACCTTC
CAISPVGVGYGYTF
>TRBJ2-3|TRBV5-1|.|.
TGCGCCAGCAGCTTGGATGGGACTAGCACAGATACGCAGTATTTT
CASSLDGTSTDTQYF
>TRBJ1-3|TRBV19|.|.
TGTGCCTGTGGGTTTCCTGGAAACACCATATATTTT
CACGFPGNTIYF
>TRBJ2-7|TRBV6-1|TRBD2|.
TGTGCCAGCAGTGTCGCGGGGGGAAACTACGAGCAGTACTTC
CASSVAGGNYEQYF
>TRBJ2-7|TRBV28|.|.
TGTGCCACCCTAACAGGGTCCCGAGTCTCCGAGCAGTACTTC
CATLTGSRVSEQYF
>TRBJ1-2|TRBV28|.|.
TGTGCCAGCAGTCCAGGGGACGGCTACACCTTC
CASSPGDGYTF
>TRBJ1-1|TRBV11-2|TRBD1|.
TGTGCCAGCACCTCCGGGGACAGTGAAGCTTTCTTT
CASTSGDSEAFF
>TRBJ2-2|TRBV11-3|.|.
TGTGCCAGCAGCCCCAACAGGGTTAACACCGGGGAGCTGTTTTTT
CASSPNRVNTGELFF
>TRBJ1-1|TRBV25-1|.|.
TGTGCCAGCAGTTCGGCAGAGGGGGTAAACACTGAAGCTTTCTTT
CASSSAEGVNTEAFF
>TRBJ2-7|TRBV28|.|.
TGTGCCAGCAGTTTGCCAGGGGCCTACGAGCAGTACTTC
CASSLPGAYEQYF
>TRBJ2-7|TRBV7-9|.|.
TGTGCCAGCAGCCGGGACGGAAGATACTACGAGCAGTACTTC
CASSRDGRYYEQYF
>TRBJ1-4|TRBV25-1|TRBD1|.
TGTGCCAGCAGTGAATTCCGTGGAGGGGGCAGTGAAAAACTGTTTTTT
CASSEFRGGGSEKLFF
>TRBJ2-2|TRBV29-1|.|.
TGCAGCGTTGTACGGGGGAATGATGACGGGGAGCTGTTTTTT
CSVVRGNDDGELFF
>TRBJ1-5|TRBV25-1|TRBD1|.
TGTGCCAGCAGCTACGGACAGGGGGCGAATCAGCCCCAGCATTTT
CASSYGQGANQPQHF
>TRBJ1-2|TRBV28|.|.
TGTGCCAGCAGTTTGTCCCCAGGGGTTTATGGCTACACCTTC
CASSLSPGVYGYTF
>TRBJ1-4|TRBV18|.|.
TGTGCCAGCTCGCCGATCGGGGCCAACCCAACTAATGAAAAACTGTTTTTT
CASSPIGANPTNEKLFF
>TRBJ1-1|TRBV5-1|.|.
TGCGCCAGCAGGATACGGGGCGGGAGCACTGAAGCTTTCTTT
CASRIRGGSTEAFF
>TRBJ2-1|TRBV4-2|TRBD2|.
TGTGCCAGCAGCCCACAGAAGACTAGCGGCACGAGCTCCTACAATGAGCAGTTCTTC
CASSPQKTSGTSSYNEQFF
>TRBJ2-7|TRBV28|TRBD2|.
TGTGCCAGCAACCTCCTAGCGGGAAGCCGCGAGCAGTACTTC
CASNLLAGSREQYF
>TRBJ2-2|TRBV6-5|.|once
TGTGCCAGCTCCCGAGTCGGGAACACCGGGGAGCTGTTTTTT
CASSRVGNTGELFF
>TRBJ2-5|TRBV9|TRBD2|.
TGTGCCAGCAGCGTTTTTGGACTAGCGGGAGGAGGAGAGACCCAGTACTTC
CASSVFGLAGGGETQYF
>TRBJ1-1|TRBV7-2|.|.
TGTGCCAGCAGCTTAGTGAGGGGGGACACTGAAGCTTTCTTT
CASSLVRGDTEAFF
>TRBJ1-1|TRBV2|.|.
TGTGCCAGCAGTACCCGCAGTGGTAACACTGAAGCTTTCTTT
CASSTRSGNTEAFF
>TRBJ1-5|TRBV7-8|.|.
TGTGCCAGCAGCTCCAGGGGTACAGCGCTCAATCAGCCCCAGCATTTT
CASSSRGTALNQPQHF
>TRBJ2-7|TRBV5-1|TRBD1|.
TGCGCCAGCAGCTCTGGGACAGGGGGCTACGAGCAGTACTTC
CASSSGTGGYEQYF
>TRBJ2-5|TRBV5-6|.|.
TGTGCCAGCAGCCCCTTTCCCGGGACTTATGAGGAGACCCAGTACTTC
CASSPFPGTYEETQYF
>TRBJ2-3|TRBV5-1|TRBD2|.
TGCGCCAGCAGCTTGGGCATTGGGTCTAGCGGTCCCACAGATACGCAGTATTTT
CASSLGIGSSGPTDTQYF